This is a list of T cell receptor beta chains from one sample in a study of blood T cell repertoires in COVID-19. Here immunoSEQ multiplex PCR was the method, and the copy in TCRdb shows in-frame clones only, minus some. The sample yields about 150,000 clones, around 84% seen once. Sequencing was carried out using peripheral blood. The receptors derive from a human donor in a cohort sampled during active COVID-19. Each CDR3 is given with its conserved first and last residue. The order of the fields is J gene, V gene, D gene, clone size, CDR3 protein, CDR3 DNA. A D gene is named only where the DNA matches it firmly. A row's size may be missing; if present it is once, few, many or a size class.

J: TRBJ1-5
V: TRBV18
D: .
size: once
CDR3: CASSRGAEGNQPQHF
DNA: TGTGCCAGCTCACGCGGGGCTGAAGGCAATCAGCCCCAGCATTTT

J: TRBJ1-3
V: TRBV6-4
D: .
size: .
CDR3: CASSPDSRSGNTIYF
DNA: TGTGCCAGCAGTCCCGACTCCCGCTCTGGAAACACCATATATTTT

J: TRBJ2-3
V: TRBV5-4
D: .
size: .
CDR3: CASSLEARPTDTQYF
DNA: TGTGCCAGCAGCTTGGAGGCGCGGCCCACAGATACGCAGTATTTT

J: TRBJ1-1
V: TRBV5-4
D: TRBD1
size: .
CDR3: CASSLGTGVLNTEAFF
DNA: TGTGCCAGCAGCTTGGGGACAGGCGTTTTGAACACTGAAGCTTTCTTT

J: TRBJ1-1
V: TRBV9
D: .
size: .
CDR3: CASSVLNQMNTEAFF
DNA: TGTGCCAGCAGCGTCTTGAACCAGATGAACACTGAAGCTTTCTTT

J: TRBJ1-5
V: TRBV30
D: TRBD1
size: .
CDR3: CAWSGDRESSNQPQHF
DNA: TGTGCCTGGAGTGGCGACAGGGAATCCAGCAATCAGCCCCAGCATTTT

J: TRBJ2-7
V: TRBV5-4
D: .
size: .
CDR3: CASSPGGSSSYEQYF
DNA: TGTGCCAGCAGCCCGGGGGGCTCAAGCTCCTACGAGCAGTACTTC

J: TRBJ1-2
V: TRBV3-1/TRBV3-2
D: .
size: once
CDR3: CASSQGLAGYTF
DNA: TGTGCCAGCAGCCAAGGGCTGGCCGGCTACACCTTC

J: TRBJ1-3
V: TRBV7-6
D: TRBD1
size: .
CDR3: CASSLGDRGGNTIYF
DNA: TGTGCCAGCAGCTTAGGTGACAGGGGTGGAAACACCATATATTTT

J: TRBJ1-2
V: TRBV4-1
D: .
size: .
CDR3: CASSQGPSNYGYTF
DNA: TGCGCCAGCAGCCAAGGTCCTTCTAACTATGGCTACACCTTC

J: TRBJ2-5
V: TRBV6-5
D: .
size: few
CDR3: CASSYVGLQETQYF
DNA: TGTGCCAGCAGTTACGTGGGACTGCAAGAGACCCAGTACTTC

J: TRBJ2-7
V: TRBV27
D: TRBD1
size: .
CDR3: CASSSGQGDNEQYF
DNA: TGTGCCAGCAGTTCGGGGCAGGGGGACAACGAGCAGTACTTC

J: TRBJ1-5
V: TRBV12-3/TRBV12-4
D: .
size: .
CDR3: CASKGQPNQPQHF
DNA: TGTGCCAGCAAAGGACAGCCAAATCAGCCCCAGCATTTT

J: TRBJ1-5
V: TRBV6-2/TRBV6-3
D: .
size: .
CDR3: CASSYGGGGVNQPQHF
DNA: TGTGCCAGCAGTTACGGTGGGGGGGGAGTCAATCAGCCCCAGCATTTT